This TCR beta chain was observed in a study of T cell responses to AZD1222 COVID-19 vaccine. Points from the study as a whole: Researchers report vaccine-associated CD4 TCRs spanning spike, with dominance at 160-218 and 743-854. Two AZD1222 doses significantly raised spike-specific TCR breadth and depth over controls. The donor group comprised mostly white British people and more females; the analysis possibly underestimated clonal diversity. No day 14 peak samples; only post-peak repertoires were characterized.

Germline V CDR1 and CDR2: SGHRS, YFSETQ. The V and J ends lost 5 bases and 10 bases respectively, with 16 bases between them. This CDR3 has 14 amino acids. Comments on this clone: What it binds is unknown.

Data came from immunoSEQ multiplex PCR; TCRdb stores just in-frame clones and leaves some out. Among about 130,000 clones listed, roughly 88% were seen once. Specimen: peripheral blood, collected on day 0 of MenACWY control vaccination. The receptor was isolated from an adult in good health. The chain is built from TRBV5-1 and TRBJ1-6; TRBD1 is a possible D gene (6 bases). The CDR3 bases are TGCGCCAGCAGATCGGGGGCTGGGGACTCACCCCTCCACTTT. This encodes CASRSGAGDSPLHF. The full variable domain, its missing parts supplied by reference TRBV5-1 and TRBJ1-6, is KAGVTQTPRYLIKTRGQQVTLSCSPISGHRSVSWYQQTPGQGLQFLFEYFSETQRNKGNFPGRFSGRQFSNSRSEMNVSTLELGDSALYLCASRSGAGDSPLHFGNGTRLTVT.